This TCR beta chain was captured by sequencing in a study of cytomegalovirus exposure and HLA in healthy donors. Study findings and constraints: Productive status was seen about 90% or about 30% of the time for most TCR beta V segments in an earlier analysis. In a later analysis, several top co-occurrence clusters appeared linked to parvovirus B19, influenza, CMV and Epstein-Barr virus.

Concerning this clone itself: As yet, its antigen is unknown.

The PCR contained 60 Vbeta and 13 Jbeta primers. Profiling relied on immunoSEQ multiplex PCR, and the TCRdb table lists in-frame clones only, not all of them. This sample has about 110,000 clones; over 60% occur once, and the top ten carry about an eighth. CDR1 and CDR2 from the germline V gene are WNHNN and SYGVQD (reference sequence). The CDR3 is 15 amino acids. The V and J ends lost 8 bases and 6 bases respectively, with 22 bases between them. The specimen sequenced was PBMCs. The chain is built from TRBV10-1 and TRBJ1-2; D gene unclear. The sequence was collected from a man younger than 45 in good health and CMV-seropositive. The CDR3 coding sequence is TGCGCCAGCGTTGCTGCTTCCAGCGGGAAAAATGGCTACACCTTC. This codes for CASVAASSGKNGYTF.